Below, 26 T cell receptor beta chains from the same sample are listed, as sequenced in a study of blood T cells in healthy people across ages. A second PCR of 7 to 11 cycles used a sample-barcoded 5' primer and a J-beta primer mix. TCRdb itself ran the 5' RACE reads through MiXCR, one entry per CDR3 protein. This repertoire shows over 1.5 million distinct CDR3 sequences, about 50% found once; its top ten account for 2% to 2.5%. The sample comprised blood. The source is a woman between 40 and 50 years old in good health.

The genes are TRBV7-2 and TRBJ1-6, with D perhaps matching TRBD1 (6 bases). From germline, CDR1 is SGHTA and CDR2 FQGNSA. V was pared by 5 bases and J by 7 bases, with 18 bases between. The CDR3 consists of 16 residues. CDR3 DNA sequence: TGTGCCAGCAGCGCCAGGCAGAGGGGGATGAATTCACCCCTCCACTTT. Its protein product is CASSARQRGMNSPLHF.

This chain connects TRBV15 to TRBJ2-1; D is unclear. Germline V CDR1 and CDR2: LNHNV, YYDKDF (reference sequence). V was cut by 3 bases and J by 5 bases, with 2 bases left in between. The CDR3 sequence is 11 residues long. The CDR3 DNA is TGTGCCACCAGCAGCAACAATGAGCAGTTCTTC. This translates into CATSSNNEQFF. Together with reference TRBV15 and TRBJ2-1, the CDR3 gives the full variable domain: DAMVIQNPRYQVTQFGKPVTLSCSQTLNHNVMYWYQQKSSQAPKLLFHYYDKDFNNEADTPDNFQSRRPNTSFCFLDIRSPGLGDTAMYLCATSSNNEQFFGPGTRLTVL.

In this sample, this clonotype turned up many times. V gene TRBV29-1 combines with J gene TRBJ2-3; 14 nucleotides align to TRBD2. The J segment lost 8 bases and the V segment lost 6 bases, leaving 1 base of the junction unmatched. There are 12 residues in the CDR3. From germline, CDR1 is SQVTM and CDR2 ANQGSEA. The CDR3 nucleotides read TGCAGCGTGGGGACTAGCGGGGGTACGCAGTATTTT. Translated: CSVGTSGGTQYF.

The J gene is TRBJ2-1, the V gene TRBV28; 9 nucleotides agree with TRBD2. V lost 5 bases and J lost 1; bases outside the gene matches: 6. The CDR3 totals 16 residues. Germline-derived CDR1 and CDR2 are MDHEN and SYDVKM. CDR3 sequence reads: CASSLMGLASYNEQFF. In DNA, the CDR3 is TGTGCCAGCAGTCTTATGGGACTAGCTTCCTACAATGAGCAGTTCTTC.

This clonotype was observed a handful of times. The rearrangement joins TRBV6-2 or TRBV6-3 to TRBJ2-1; maybe TRBD1 (6 bases). Germline CDR1 is MNHEY and CDR2 is SVGEGT. Trimming removed 7 bases at V and 0 bases at J, with 13 bases between. The CDR3 length is 15 residues. CDR3 amino acids: CASNPGQSSYNEQFF. CDR3 nucleotide sequence: TGTGCCAGCAACCCCGGACAGAGCTCCTACAATGAGCAGTTCTTC.

The rearrangement links TRBV5-1 to TRBJ2-5, with unresolved D. The CDR3 spans 16 residues. Germline V gene sequence: CDR1 SGHRS, CDR2 YFSETQ. V lost 2 bases and J 2 bases, leaving 16 bases between the germline ends. The CDR3 region has the DNA TGCGCCAGCAGCTTTATGTCTAGGCGATCTCAAGAGACCCAGTACTTC. Translating gives CASSFMSRRSQETQYF.

The chain combines TRBV11-2 with TRBJ1-6, with D unclear. The CDR3 extends over 16 amino acids. Germline CDR1 reads SGHAT; CDR2 reads FQNNGV. Between the trimmed V and J ends, which lost 1 base and 0 bases, there was a span of 7 bases. DNA for the CDR3: TGTGCCAGCAGCTTAGGACACGGCTCCTATAATTCACCCCTCCACTTT. Protein sequence: CASSLGHGSYNSPLHF.

This clonotype was recorded once. This chain connects TRBV7-9 to TRBJ1-6, with D possibly TRBD1 on 6 matching bases. The germline gives CDR1 SEHNR, CDR2 FQNEAQ (reference sequence). CDR3 length equals 14 residues. Trimming removed 7 bases at V and 5 bases at J, with 12 bases between. The CDR3 region has the DNA TGTGCCAGCAACCAACAGGGAGATAATTCACCCCTCCACTTT. Amino acids: CASNQQGDNSPLHF.

This clonotype was counted only a few times. The chain has TRBV7-9 and TRBJ2-4, with TRBD1 matching 9 bases. Germline values: CDR1 SEHNR, CDR2 FQNEAQ (reference sequence). The CDR3 covers 16 residues. V shed 5 bases, J shed 7 bases, and the junction held 12 bases outside the gene matches. The CDR3 DNA is TGTGCCAGCAGCCTCAGTTCCGGGACAGGGTCTAACATTCAGTACTTC. This gives the protein CASSLSSGTGSNIQYF.

J is TRBJ1-5 and V is TRBV7-3; 8 positions agree with TRBD1. V trimming: 4 bases; J trimming: 4 bases; junction bases outside the gene matches: 3. From germline, CDR1 is SGHTA and CDR2 FQGTGA. The CDR3 loop spans 14 amino acids. The CDR3 region has the DNA TGTGCCAGCAGCTGTGGGACAGGAAATCAGCCCCAGCATTTT. It encodes CASSCGTGNQPQHF. Together with reference TRBV7-3 and TRBJ1-5, the CDR3 gives the full variable domain: GAGVSQTPSNKVTEKGKYVELRCDPISGHTALYWYRQSLGQGPEFLIYFQGTGAADDSGLPNDRFFAVRPEGSVSTLKIQRTERGDSAVYLCASSCGTGNQPQHFGDGTRLSIL.

This chain's CDR3 is CASSRGGGGAWNQPQHF. Here the CDR3 DNA reads TGTGCCAGCAGCCGGGGCGGAGGGGGCGCATGGAATCAGCCCCAGCATTTT. This chain connects TRBV7-2 to TRBJ1-5, with TRBD1 matching 7 bases. The J segment lost 4 bases and the V segment lost 5 bases, leaving 14 bases of the junction unmatched. The CDR3 totals 17 residues. Per germline, CDR1 SGHTA and CDR2 FQGNSA. The entire variable domain, with the rest obtained from reference TRBV7-2 and TRBJ1-5, is as follows: GAGVSQSPSNKVTEKGKDVELRCDPISGHTALYWYRQSLGQGLEFLIYFQGNSAPDKSGLPSDRFSAERTGGSVSTLTIQRTQQEDSAVYLCASSRGGGGAWNQPQHFGDGTRLSIL.

The chain has TRBV20-1 and TRBJ1-5, with D possibly matching TRBD1 (5 bases). Trimming took off 3 bases at V and 0 bases at J, with 12 bases between the two ends. This CDR3 is built from 15 residues. Germline V gene data show CDR1 as DFQATT and CDR2 as SNEGSKA (reference sequence). This CDR3 reads CSARSGIGSNQPQHF. As DNA, the CDR3 is TGCAGTGCTAGGTCAGGGATCGGTAGCAATCAGCCCCAGCATTTT.

The chain is built from TRBV29-1 and TRBJ1-1; D call uncertain. The CDR3 spans 12 residues. Germline V gene sequence: CDR1 SQVTM, CDR2 ANQGSEA. Trimming stripped 4 bases from V and 2 bases from J, with 8 bases between. The CDR3 is CSVAEGNTEAFF. In nucleotides, the CDR3 is TGCAGCGTTGCTGAAGGAAACACTGAAGCTTTCTTT. Together with reference TRBV29-1 and TRBJ1-1, the CDR3 gives the full variable domain: SAVISQKPSRDICQRGTSLTIQCQVDSQVTMMFWYRQQPGQSLTLIATANQGSEATYESGFVIDKFPISRPNLTFSTLTVSNMSPEDSSIYLCSVAEGNTEAFFGQGTRLTVV.

This clonotype was observed a handful of times. The chain links TRBV6-6 to TRBJ2-7; D is unclear. Trimming took 2 bases from V and 3 from J, leaving 5 bases between them. Germline loops: CDR1 MNHNY, CDR2 SVGAGI (reference sequence). This CDR3 has 12 residues. CDR3 DNA: TGTGCCAGCAGTTACCAGGACTACGAGCAGTACTTC. It yields the protein CASSYQDYEQYF.

The genes are TRBV27 and TRBJ2-7; the D gene is possibly TRBD2 (5 bases). The ends were cut back, 1 base at V and 9 bases at J, with 19 bases in the middle. The CDR3 length is 15 residues. The V gene's germline CDR1 is MNHEY and CDR2 SMNVEV (reference sequence). CDR3 amino acids: CASSLWTPMGSGQYF. CDR3 bases: TGTGCCAGCAGTTTATGGACTCCGATGGGGAGCGGGCAGTACTTC.

The table lists this clonotype with a count of one. A read error may produce the germline difference seen at one junction end. The V gene is TRBV7-9, the J gene TRBJ2-4; no clear D. This CDR3 is 13 amino acids long. Germline assignment: CDR1 SEHNR and CDR2 FQNEAQ (reference sequence). CDR3 sequence: CASSYSEHYEQYF. In DNA, the CDR3 is TGTGCCAGCAGCTATTCAGAGCACTACGAGCAGTACTTT.

This rearrangement joins TRBV2 to TRBJ2-5, with D possibly being TRBD1 (5 bases). The CDR3 totals 11 residues. V shed 9 bases and J shed 2 bases, with 7 bases lying between them. Germline assignment: CDR1 SNHLY and CDR2 FYNNEI. The CDR3 sequence: CARRQQETQYF. In DNA, the CDR3 is TGTGCCAGAAGACAGCAAGAGACCCAGTACTTC.

CDR3 coding DNA: TGTGCTAGTGCGAGCGCGGAAGAGACCCAGTACTTC. Protein sequence: CASASAEETQYF. The chain joins TRBV12-5 to TRBJ2-7; D is uncertain. Near its end, the DNA agrees better with TRBJ2-5, so the J call may be wrong. Germline values: CDR1 LGHNT, CDR2 FRNRAP. This CDR3 has 12 amino acids.

The J gene is TRBJ2-1, the V gene TRBV27; D is possibly TRBD2 (6 bases). The CDR3 contains 17 residues. Between the trimmed V and J ends, which lost 5 bases and 0 bases, there was a span of 17 bases. Per germline, CDR1 MNHEY and CDR2 SMNVEV (reference sequence). CDR3 sequence reads: CASSPRDLGSSYNEQFF. For the CDR3, the DNA is TGTGCCAGCAGTCCTAGGGACCTCGGGAGCTCCTACAATGAGCAGTTCTTC.

V gene TRBV15 combines with J gene TRBJ2-5; D is tentatively TRBD1 or TRBD2 (5 bases each). Germline V gives CDR1 LNHNV, CDR2 YYDKDF (reference sequence). The CDR3 has 15 amino acids. Trimming cost V 0 bases and J 2 bases, with 10 bases left between them. The CDR3 DNA is TGTGCCACCAGCAGAGAGGGGACGGTACAAGAGACCCAGTACTTC. This gives the protein CATSREGTVQETQYF.

This clonotype came up a few times. J is TRBJ2-3 and V is TRBV13; 12 nucleotides agree with TRBD1. Germline assignment: CDR1 PRHDT and CDR2 FYEKMQ (reference sequence). After removal of 8 bases from V and 2 bases from J, the junction contained 8 bases not matched to a gene. This CDR3 is built from 16 residues. CDR3 region: CASGPGQGAFTDTQYF. CDR3 DNA sequence: TGTGCCAGCGGACCGGGACAGGGGGCGTTCACAGATACGCAGTATTTT.

This clonotype has only a few counts. The rearrangement joins TRBV6-1 to TRBJ2-1; 15 bases are a match to TRBD2. CDR3 length equals 19 residues. CDR1 and CDR2 from the germline V gene are MNHNS and SASEGT. J was trimmed by 6 bases and V by 0 bases; bases with no gene match: 9. The CDR3 bases are TGTGCCAGCAGTGAAGCTAGGGGACTAGCGGGGGGTATCGGCAATGAGCAGTTCTTC. This sequence encodes CASSEARGLAGGIGNEQFF.

This sequence joins TRBV6-8 and TRBJ2-1; TRBD1 matches 10 bases. The V segment lost 4 bases and the J segment 9 bases; nucleotides outside the gene matches: 15. Germline V lookup: CDR1 MNHGY, CDR2 SAAAGT. The CDR3 loop spans 17 amino acids. The CDR3: CASSSYIRDRGGCEQFF. CDR3 nucleotides: TGTGCCAGCAGTTCCTATATCCGGGACAGGGGAGGTTGTGAGCAGTTCTTC.

The chain has TRBV7-9 and TRBJ1-4; D gene ambiguous. This CDR3 has 16 residues. Germline assignment: CDR1 SEHNR and CDR2 FQNEAQ (reference sequence). V was trimmed by 1 base and J by 0 bases, leaving 9 bases between them. The CDR3 sequence is CASSLGAGTTNEKLFF. The CDR3 bases are TGTGCCAGCAGCTTAGGTGCGGGGACAACTAATGAAAAACTGTTTTTT.

This clonotype has a handful of counts. The chain has TRBV12-3 or TRBV12-4 and TRBJ2-1; no reliable D call. The CDR3 has 13 amino acids. Trimming pared 2 bases from V and 9 bases from J, leaving 11 bases between. CDR3 residues: CASSLIWDSEQFF. CDR3 nucleotides: TGTGCCAGCAGTTTAATTTGGGATTCTGAGCAGTTCTTC.

The chain has TRBV11-2 and TRBJ2-7; 14 nucleotides agree with TRBD2. The DNA end favors TRBJ2-5, so the J call may be wrong. CDR1 and CDR2 from the germline V gene are SGHAT and FQNNGV. This CDR3 contains 15 residues. CDR3 bases: TGTGCCAGCGCCTCGGGACTAGCGGGGGCGGAGACCCAGTACTTC. Translating it yields CASASGLAGAETQYF.